Below, 26 T cell receptor beta chains from the same sample are listed, as sequenced in a study of blood T cell repertoires in COVID-19. Sequencing used immunoSEQ multiplex PCR; TCRdb keeps in-frame clones, though not all of them. The sample includes under 200,000 clones, around 82% seen only once; the top ten take 5.2%. Sequencing was performed on PBMCs or T cells enriched from blood (not recorded which). Every receptor here comes from a woman aged 60-75 years with acute COVID-19.

V gene TRBV6-2 or TRBV6-3 combines with J gene TRBJ2-7, with 9 bases aligning to TRBD1. After removal of 4 bases from V and 6 bases from J, the junction contained 7 bases not matched to a gene. The length of the CDR3 is 14 residues. CDR1 and CDR2 from the germline V gene are MNHEY and SVGEGT. In DNA form, the CDR3 reads TGTGCCAGCAGTTTTCCGGGACAGGGCTCCGAGCAGTACGTC. Its protein product is CASSFPGQGSEQYV.

The chain joins TRBV29-1 to TRBJ1-1; D is perhaps TRBD1 (6 bases). Germline-derived CDR1 and CDR2 are SQVTM and ANQGSEA. CDR3 length: 14 residues. The ends were cut back, 3 bases at V and 5 bases at J, with 16 bases in the middle. The CDR3 sequence is CSVDAGGLGTEAFF. For the CDR3, the DNA is TGCAGCGTTGACGCGGGGGGGCTGGGTACTGAAGCTTTCTTT.

The J gene is TRBJ2-6, the V gene TRBV5-1, with D possibly matching TRBD1 (8 bases). Germline V lookup: CDR1 SGHRS, CDR2 YFSETQ. This CDR3 has 17 residues. V lost 4 bases, J lost 2 bases, and 16 bases lay in between. CDR3 nucleotide sequence: TGCGCCAGCAGCACCGGACAGGGAGGGCCTGGGGCCAACGTCCTGACTTTC. It specifies CASSTGQGGPGANVLTF.

A single count supports this clone. The chain links TRBV27 to TRBJ2-1, with 12 bases aligning to TRBD1. V trimming: 4 bases; J trimming: 8 bases; junction bases outside the gene matches: 9. CDR1 is MNHEY, CDR2 SMNVEV, per germline (reference sequence). The CDR3 consists of 16 residues. The CDR3 nucleotides read TGTGCCAGCAGTTCACTACAGGGACAGGGGGCTCATGAGCAGTTCTTC. Its translation is CASSSLQGQGAHEQFF.

The chain couples TRBV10-2 to TRBJ1-1; 10 positions match TRBD1. Trimming took 1 base from V and 4 from J; bases not matched to a gene: 3. Germline assignment: CDR1 WSHSY and CDR2 SAAADI. The CDR3 sequence is 15 residues long. Written as DNA, the CDR3 is TGCGCCAGCAGTGAGTTCGGACAGGGGGGCACTGAAGCTTTCTTT. Translation gives CASSEFGQGGTEAFF.

This clone has a single count. The V gene is TRBV30, the J gene TRBJ1-3, with TRBD1 as a possible D gene (6 bases). The CDR3 loop spans 13 amino acids. Germline V gene data show CDR1 as GTSNPN and CDR2 as SVGIG (reference sequence). Trimming left V 0 bases short and J 4 bases short, with 7 bases between. This CDR3 is CAWSVTGGNTIYF. The CDR3 coding sequence is TGTGCCTGGAGTGTTACAGGGGGAAACACCATATATTTT.

The chain joins TRBV19 to TRBJ1-4, with 10 positions matching TRBD1. V gave up 5 bases and J gave up 8 bases; unmatched junction bases: 11. Germline V CDR1 and CDR2: LNHDA, SQIVND (reference sequence). CDR3 length: 16 amino acids. The chain's CDR3 is CASSPMYGTGDEKLFF. The CDR3 DNA follows: TGTGCCAGTAGTCCGATGTATGGGACAGGGGACGAAAAACTGTTTTTT.

The chain has TRBV18 and TRBJ1-2, with D perhaps matching TRBD1 (6 bases). The CDR3 sequence is 14 residues long. V lost 9 bases, J lost 3 bases, and 17 bases lay in between. CDR1 is KGHSH, CDR2 LQKENI, per germline. The CDR3 bases are TGTGCCAGTCAACATCGGAGGACAGACTATGGCTACACCTTC. It codes for CASQHRRTDYGYTF.

This chain joins TRBV5-1 and TRBJ1-5, with D perhaps matching TRBD1 (5 bases). CDR1 is SGHRS and CDR2 is YFSETQ in the germline V gene. The CDR3 totals 15 residues. The V end lost 0 bases, the J end lost 4 bases, and 11 bases lay between the germline ends. This chain's CDR3 is CASSLVAGTNQPQHF. The CDR3 nucleotides are TGCGCCAGCAGCTTGGTGGCAGGGACTAATCAGCCCCAGCATTTT.

This sequence joins TRBV4-1 and TRBJ2-1; 7 bases match TRBD2. This CDR3 is 15 amino acids long. Germline V gene sequence: CDR1 MGHRA, CDR2 YSYEKL. The junction had 2 bases not matched to a gene; V was cut back by 0 bases and J by 3 bases. The CDR3 region has the DNA TGCGCCAGCAGCCAAGATGGACTAGACTACAATGAGCAGTTCTTC. Protein sequence: CASSQDGLDYNEQFF.

This chain joins TRBV7-9 and TRBJ1-5, with TRBD1 identical over 8 bases. Per the germline V gene, CDR1 is SEHNR and CDR2 is FQNEAQ (reference sequence). The ends lost 5 bases at V and 2 bases at J; junction bases unmatched: 5. The CDR3 runs to 15 residues. The CDR3 region has the DNA TGTGCCAGCAGCCAACAGGGGGTAGGCAATCAGCCCCAGCATTTT. This translates into CASSQQGVGNQPQHF. Supplemented by reference TRBV7-9 and TRBJ1-5, the full variable domain reads DTGVSQNPRHKITKRGQNVTFRCDPISEHNRLYWYRQTLGQGPEFLTYFQNEAQLEKSRLLSDRFSAERPKGSFSTLEIQRTEQGDSAMYLCASSQQGVGNQPQHFGDGTRLSIL.

This clone has just a few counts. The genes are TRBV9 and TRBJ1-1; D perhaps matches TRBD1 (5 bases). Germline CDR1 is SGDLS and CDR2 is YYNGEE. This CDR3 comprises 14 residues. The V end lost 1 base, the J end lost 4 bases, and 11 bases lay between the germline ends. In DNA, the CDR3 is TGTGCCAGCAGCGTACAGGGTTGGGGCACTGAAGCTTTCTTT. It translates to CASSVQGWGTEAFF. The complete variable domain, with remaining parts taken from reference TRBV9 and TRBJ1-1, reads DSGVTQTPKHLITATGQRVTLRCSPRSGDLSVYWYQQSLDQGLQFLIQYYNGEERAKGNILERFSAQQFPDLHSELNLSSLELGDSALYFCASSVQGWGTEAFFGQGTRLTVV.

The chain recombines TRBV4-1 with TRBJ2-1, with 14 nucleotides matching TRBD2. Germline assignment: CDR1 MGHRA and CDR2 YSYEKL. With 4 bases clipped from V and 0 bases from J, the junction kept 8 bases outside the gene matches. The CDR3 is 19 residues long. The CDR3 DNA is TGCGCCAGCAGCCTCGGGACTAGCGGGGGCCCTAGCTCCTACAATGAGCAGTTCTTC. It encodes CASSLGTSGGPSSYNEQFF.

The rearrangement uses TRBV6-5 and TRBJ2-3; 8 positions match TRBD2. From germline, CDR1 is MNHEY and CDR2 SVGAGI. CDR3 size: 16 residues. J lost 0 bases, V lost 4 bases, and 6 bases had no gene match. The CDR3 is CASSSDPSGSTDTQYF. The CDR3 DNA reads as TGTGCCAGCAGTTCTGACCCTAGCGGGAGCACAGATACGCAGTATTTT.

This rearrangement joins TRBV3-1 (or the pseudogene TRBV3-2) to TRBJ2-2; the match to TRBD1 covers 10 bases. Trimming removed 4 bases from V and 6 bases from J; junction bases left unmatched: 11. Germline V CDR1 and CDR2: LGHDT, YNNKEL (reference sequence). The CDR3 consists of 17 residues. CDR3 coding DNA: TGTGCCAGCAGCCGACAGGGGGCTAGGTTTTGGGCCGGGGAGCTGTTTTTT. Its translation is CASSRQGARFWAGELFF.

The CDR3 DNA follows: TGTGCCAGCAGTGAAGGGGCGGGAACCTACGAGCAGTACGTC. This encodes CASSEGAGTYEQYV. The gene calls are TRBV6-1 and TRBJ2-7; the D gene is possibly TRBD2 (6 bases). This CDR3 is 14 amino acids long. Trimming cost V 1 base and J 2 bases, with 9 bases left between them. Per germline, CDR1 MNHNS and CDR2 SASEGT.

This clone was detected ten times or more. V gene TRBV7-2 combines with J gene TRBJ2-7, with 7 nucleotides matching TRBD2. CDR3 length equals 15 residues. Germline values: CDR1 SGHTA, CDR2 FQGNSA. Unmatched junction bases numbered 15, after V lost 4 bases and J lost 9 bases. The chain's CDR3 is CASSSPRGGSGRQYF. CDR3 DNA sequence: TGTGCCAGCAGCTCCCCGAGGGGCGGGAGTGGGCGGCAGTACTTC. Together with reference TRBV7-2 and TRBJ2-7, the CDR3 gives the full variable domain: GAGVSQSPSNKVTEKGKDVELRCDPISGHTALYWYRQSLGQGLEFLIYFQGNSAPDKSGLPSDRFSAERTGGSVSTLTIQRTQQEDSAVYLCASSSPRGGSGRQYFGPGTRLTVT.

The rearrangement links TRBV18 to TRBJ2-3; D may be TRBD1 (5 bases). Trimming shortened V by 0 bases and J by 10 bases, and 11 bases separated the two germline ends. This CDR3 has 13 residues. The germline V gene has CDR1 KGHSH and CDR2 LQKENI. The CDR3 loop is CASSPPGGHAQYF. The DNA of the CDR3 is TGTGCCAGCTCACCACCGGGCGGACACGCGCAGTATTTT.

This clone was picked up one time. The gene calls are TRBV19 and TRBJ2-1, with TRBD1 as a possible D gene (5 bases). This CDR3 has 13 amino acids. V lost 6 bases and J 3 bases, leaving 9 bases between the germline ends. Germline CDR1 and CDR2: LNHDA and SQIVND (reference sequence). This CDR3 is CASRQGIYNEQFF. DNA of the CDR3: TGTGCCAGTAGGCAGGGAATCTACAATGAGCAGTTCTTC. Combining the CDR3 with reference TRBV19 and TRBJ2-1 gives the whole variable domain DGGITQSPKYLFRKEGQNVTLSCEQNLNHDAMYWYRQDPGQGLRLIYYSQIVNDFQKGDIAEGYSVSREKKESFPLTVTSAQKNPTAFYLCASRQGIYNEQFFGPGTRLTVL.

This chain connects TRBV7-2 to TRBJ2-2, with TRBD1 matching 9 bases. Losses at the gene ends were 5 bases for V and 9 bases for J; bases not matched to a gene: 10. CDR3 size: 15 residues. The germline V gene has CDR1 SGHTA and CDR2 FQGNSA. The CDR3 loop reads CASSKNRDRDRELFF. CDR3 nucleotides: TGTGCCAGCAGCAAAAACCGGGACAGGGACCGGGAGCTGTTTTTT.

The rearrangement joins TRBV2 to TRBJ2-1; 10 positions agree with TRBD2. Germline trimming cut 6 bases from V and 12 bases from J; bases unmatched to any gene: 11. Per the germline V gene, CDR1 is SNHLY and CDR2 is FYNNEI. The CDR3 has 14 residues. In DNA, the CDR3 is TGTGCCAGCAGGTCCGGGACTAGCGTCTTCTCGCAGTTCTTC. Translation: CASRSGTSVFSQFF.

This clone was detected many times. The chain carries TRBV29-1 and TRBJ1-4; maybe TRBD1 (5 bases). CDR1 is SQVTM and CDR2 is ANQGSEA in the germline V gene. With 4 bases removed from V and 0 bases from J, the gap between germline ends came to 18 bases. The length of the CDR3 is 17 residues. The CDR3 bases are TGCAGCGTTGGGGGCATGCCAGGGTTCGCAACTAATGAAAAACTGTTTTTT. It encodes CSVGGMPGFATNEKLFF.

The chain joins TRBV5-4 to TRBJ1-1; 8 nucleotides line up with TRBD1. V shed 9 bases, J shed 0 bases, and the junction held 4 bases outside the gene matches. Germline V gene sequence: CDR1 SGHNT, CDR2 YYREEE (reference sequence). The CDR3 spans 13 residues. CDR3 in DNA: TGTGCCAACAACAGGGGGTTGAACACTGAAGCTTTCTTT. This translates into CANNRGLNTEAFF.

The rearrangement links TRBV18 to TRBJ2-5; D is unresolved. The CDR3 totals 13 residues. V gave up 0 bases and J gave up 7 bases, with 9 bases separating them. Per germline, CDR1 KGHSH and CDR2 LQKENI. The CDR3: CASSPPTRGTQYF. The CDR3 nucleotides are TGTGCCAGCTCACCACCTACGCGAGGGACCCAGTACTTC.

This sequence joins TRBV7-8 and TRBJ1-5; D unclear. CDR3 length: 12 residues. Trimming removed 3 bases from V and 5 bases from J, with 5 bases in between. Per germline, CDR1 SGHVS and CDR2 FQNEAQ. The DNA for the CDR3 is TGTGCCAGCAGCTTTCAGGATCAGCCCCAGCATTTT. This gives the protein CASSFQDQPQHF. Full variable domain (missing parts from reference TRBV7-8 and TRBJ1-5): GAGVSQSPRYKVAKRGQDVALRCDPISGHVSLFWYQQALGQGPEFLTYFQNEAQLDKSGLPSDRFFAERPEGSVSTLKIQRTQQEDSAVYLCASSFQDQPQHFGDGTRLSIL.

The chain links TRBV2 to TRBJ1-4; D may be TRBD1 (6 bases). This CDR3 has 15 amino acids. Germline CDR1 SNHLY, CDR2 FYNNEI. Deletions cut 6 bases from V and 0 bases from J, with 11 bases between. CDR3 residues: CASRDGQTTNEKLFF. The DNA for the CDR3 is TGTGCCAGCAGGGACGGACAGACAACTAATGAAAAACTGTTTTTT.